This T cell receptor beta chain was obtained from a study of T cell responses to AZD1222 COVID-19 vaccine listed by TCRdb under 2021. Notes on the research overall: AZD1222 recipients given second doses at about 4 weeks or at about 12 weeks were pooled, since spike-specific TCR depth and breadth were not found to differ between the two schedules. Trial participants were enrolled by age into subgroups of 18-55, 56-69 and 70-plus years, and 148, 28 and 57 TCR-sequenced participants, respectively, were included in these subgroups. A total of more than 230 trial participants underwent TCR sequencing, of whom about 210 received two doses of AZD1222 and 26 received two doses of the MenACWY control vaccine.

The meaning of the sample's time point label: baseline before first vaccination. The vaccinee samples were drawn from two UK trials, COV001 and COV002, one of which was a single-blind randomized controlled phase 2/3 trial testing AZD1222 (ChAdOx1 nCoV-19) in healthy adults. For TCRbeta chain sequencing, PBMC samples from trial participants were taken at day 0 and at day 28 after the second dose. The CDR3 regions of human TCRbeta chains were analyzed by immunosequencing. The study's processing was this. Repertoire TCRs were matched against a reference library of SARS-CoV-2-specific TCRs generated with the MIRA antigen-specificity platform. Breadth meant the fraction of unique TCRs that were SARS-CoV-2-associated, whereas depth meant the fraction of total T cells that were SARS-CoV-2-associated. Using the MIRA data, each spike-specific TCR was assigned both to the spike region to which the TCR was reactive and to a CD4 or CD8 class. Log10-transformed breadth and depth values were compared by one-way ANOVA with Sidak's multiple comparisons tests. Held by TCRdb, this immuneACCESS table contains in-frame sequences only and omits some clones. Under half of the omission traces to an unresolved V gene where checked; the cause of the rest is unknown. The D gene and trimming were derived from the DNA, and the V and J assignments and clone size from that table. Across this sample there are over 130,000 clones, with around 91% seen only once. Around 5% of the sample is taken by the ten largest.

V loses 0 bases, J loses 5 bases, and the germline ends lie 16 bases apart. CDR1 and CDR2, looked up from the germline V gene, are MNHEY and SVGAGI. The CDR3 holds 16 amino acids from the cysteine to the phenylalanine. Only the CDR3 portion is preserved as DNA: 48 bases, with reading frame beginning at the first base. On the study overall, not on this receptor specifically: Spike-specific TCR breadth and depth rose significantly after two AZD1222 doses compared with day 0 and with MenACWY recipients. Participants were mostly white British, with more females than males. The authors suggested clonal diversity may have been underestimated. In the small 56-69-year group, the increase in depth fell short of significance, most likely because of low power. Reportedly, close to half of the unique spike-specific TCRs recognized epitopes lying outside the regions that are mutated in the B.1.351 and B.1.1.7 variants. Because no day 14 peak-response samples were available, the repertoires could be characterized only after the peak T cell response. Only a handful of AZD1222 recipients were SARS-CoV-2 seropositive at baseline, limiting conclusions about previously exposed vaccinees. The whole spike protein was spanned by vaccine-associated CD4 TCRs, and dominant responses were seen in regions 160-218 and 743-854.

In regard to this clone: The clone's antigen remains unknown. Base qualities are not provided; no much larger clone lies one nucleotide away.

This TCR was recovered from an adult in good health. The rearranged chain carries TRBV6-5 and TRBJ2-5; the D gene is possibly TRBD1 or TRBD2, with 7 bases matching each. The input for sequencing was peripheral blood, taken on day 0 of AZD1222 vaccination. The DNA sequence reads TGTGCCAGCAGTTACTCCAGGGGGGGCAGGAGGGAGACCCAGTACTTC. It is translated as CASSYSRGGRRETQYF.